These 11 T cell receptor beta chains originate from one sample sequenced in a study of OX40 agonist ivuxolimab in advanced cancers. Sequencing used immunoSEQ multiplex PCR; TCRdb keeps in-frame clones, though not all of them. The top ten hold around a sixth of the sample, which has around 22,000 clones, approximately 89% seen once. This sample comprised CD4+ or CD8+ T cells sorted from blood, obtained in a trial of the OX40 agonist ivuxolimab. These receptor sequences come from an adult with an advanced solid tumor such as melanoma, head and neck, liver or kidney cancer.

The chain links TRBV19 to TRBJ2-1, with D perhaps matching TRBD1 (5 bases). Germline V gives CDR1 LNHDA, CDR2 SQIVND (reference sequence). The CDR3 is 15 amino acids. V lost 6 bases, J lost 8 bases, and 20 bases lay in between. The CDR3 reads CASSPNKGPWDEQFF. The CDR3 nucleotides read TGTGCCAGTAGCCCTAATAAGGGGCCGTGGGATGAGCAGTTCTTC.

The chain carries TRBV5-1 and TRBJ2-1; no clear D. The CDR3 is made up of 15 amino acids. The V gene lost 4 bases and the J gene lost 0 bases, with 11 bases spanning the gap. Per the germline V gene, CDR1 is SGHRS and CDR2 is YFSETQ. The CDR3 spells CASSLTLSSYNEQFF. The CDR3 nucleotides are TGCGCCAGCAGCCTGACTCTGAGCTCCTACAATGAGCAGTTCTTC. The complete variable domain, with remaining parts taken from reference TRBV5-1 and TRBJ2-1, reads KAGVTQTPRYLIKTRGQQVTLSCSPISGHRSVSWYQQTPGQGLQFLFEYFSETQRNKGNFPGRFSGRQFSNSRSEMNVSTLELGDSALYLCASSLTLSSYNEQFFGPGTRLTVL.

The rearrangement joins TRBV15 to TRBJ1-4; a possible D gene is TRBD1 (5 bases). CDR1 is LNHNV, CDR2 YYDKDF, per germline (reference sequence). Trimming took off 2 bases at V and 6 bases at J, with 10 bases between the two ends. CDR3 size: 14 residues. CDR3 residues: CATSRQGPDEKLFF. CDR3 in DNA: TGTGCCACCAGCAGACAGGGCCCTGATGAAAAACTGTTTTTT.

The DNA for the CDR3 is TGTGCCAGCGGTGGGGATGGCTACACCTTC. This translates into CASGGDGYTF. The chain recombines TRBV9 with TRBJ1-2; D uncertain. The V gene lost 7 bases and the J gene lost 6 bases, with 7 bases spanning the gap. The germline V gene encodes CDR1 SGDLS and CDR2 YYNGEE. This CDR3 contains 10 residues.

A single count supports this clone. This sequence joins TRBV6-6 and TRBJ2-7; the D is unclear. The germline V gene encodes CDR1 MNHNY and CDR2 SVGAGI (reference sequence). The V and J ends lost 4 bases and 6 bases respectively, with 13 bases between them. CDR3 length: 13 residues. CDR3 region: CASSSSLVSEQYF. The CDR3 nucleotides read TGTGCCAGCAGTTCCTCGTTAGTGAGCGAGCAGTACTTC.

The chain recombines TRBV6-1 with TRBJ1-1; 11 bases are a match to TRBD1. The CDR3 consists of 14 residues. Germline V gives CDR1 MNHNS, CDR2 SASEGT. V dropped 8 bases and J dropped 4; count of bases not matched to a gene: 6. CDR3 bases: TGTGCCAGCGCCGTAGGGACAGGGGGCACTGAAGCTTTCTTT. It encodes CASAVGTGGTEAFF.

This clone was counted a single time. The chain couples TRBV25-1 to TRBJ1-2; D unclear. The CDR3 is 13 amino acids. Trimming removed 3 bases at V and 4 bases at J, with 9 bases between. CDR1 is MGHDK and CDR2 is SYGVNS in the germline V gene. CDR3: CASSDGRVYGYTF. In nucleotides, the CDR3 is TGTGCCAGCAGTGACGGACGGGTCTATGGCTACACCTTC.

The V gene is TRBV19, the J gene TRBJ1-6, with D tentatively TRBD1 (5 bases). V lost 9 bases to trimming and J lost 7 bases, with 10 bases between them. In germline, CDR1 is LNHDA, CDR2 SQIVND (reference sequence). The CDR3 length is 12 residues. The CDR3 DNA sequence: TGTGCCAGCAGGGTTGGGAATTCACCCCTCCACTTT. Protein sequence: CASRVGNSPLHF.

The rearrangement links TRBV5-1 to TRBJ2-3; weak D call: TRBD1 (6 bases). CDR1 is SGHRS and CDR2 is YFSETQ in the germline V gene. V was trimmed by 7 bases and J by 5 bases, leaving 17 bases between them. This CDR3 contains 14 residues. CDR3 sequence (DNA): TGCGCCAGCCGCCAAATGAACAGGGAAGATACGCAGTATTTT. Translation: CASRQMNREDTQYF. The full variable domain, in which reference TRBV5-1 and TRBJ2-3 provide the parts outside the CDR3, is KAGVTQTPRYLIKTRGQQVTLSCSPISGHRSVSWYQQTPGQGLQFLFEYFSETQRNKGNFPGRFSGRQFSNSRSEMNVSTLELGDSALYLCASRQMNREDTQYFGPGTRLTVL.

The chain joins TRBV20-1 to TRBJ1-2; possibly TRBD1 for D (5 bases). Trimming stripped 5 bases from V and 8 bases from J, with 12 bases between. CDR3 length: 11 residues. Germline V CDR1 and CDR2: DFQATT, SNEGSKA (reference sequence). The CDR3 spells CSAGAGQGYTF. DNA of the CDR3: TGCAGTGCTGGGGCTGGACAAGGCTACACCTTC.

V gene TRBV7-2 combines with J gene TRBJ1-1; 9 nucleotides align to TRBD1. Losses at the gene ends were 5 bases for V and 4 bases for J; bases not matched to a gene: 5. CDR3 size: 14 residues. Germline V gene data show CDR1 as SGHTA and CDR2 as FQGNSA. This chain's CDR3 is CASSIQGAGTEAFF. In nucleotides, the CDR3 is TGTGCCAGCAGCATACAGGGGGCTGGCACTGAAGCTTTCTTT.